This T cell receptor beta chain was sequenced during a study of human T cells and chemical hapten exposure. Germline CDR1 SQVTM, CDR2 ANQGSEA. The V and J ends lost 5 bases and 7 bases respectively, with 15 bases between them. CDR3 length: 13 amino acids. TCRdb re-called the RACE reads with MiXCR, one entry per CDR3 protein. The data contain roughly 380,000 distinct CDR3 sequences, 6% to 7% of them seen just once; the ten biggest clones take up about 5.4%. This clonotype was seen a handful of times. Its antigen is not identified. Study observations and caveats: With DPC sensitization, TCRs exceeding 1 in 1000 frequency showed no change.

Sample time point: patch test 2, 6 weeks after DPC sensitization. As to treatment: therapeutic diphenylcyclopropenone sensitization with weekly scalp DPC. Sequenced here: whole blood, sampled in connection with sensitization to the hapten diphenylcyclopropenone (DPC). The source is a woman aged 18-29 years with alopecia areata. Some clones in this sample may be carry-over from other donors' samples. The chain is built from TRBV29-1 and TRBJ1-5; D may be TRBD1 (5 bases). The CDR3 region is CSVSVGDGQPQHF. The CDR3 DNA follows: TGCAGCGTTAGTGTAGGGGACGGACAGCCCCAGCATTTT.